The rows below give T cell receptor beta chains drawn from one sample of a study of PD-1 blockade in mismatch repair-deficient tumors. Only in-frame clones appear in the TCRdb table, and some are missing; sequencing was by immunoSEQ multiplex PCR. There are tens of thousands of clones in the sample; 70% to 90% occur only once, and approximately 15% lies in the top ten. Sequencing used peripheral blood, obtained 52 weeks after starting pembrolizumab. The receptor source for this set is an adult with mismatch repair-deficient cancer. Both conserved end residues are part of each CDR3. The D gene is left open where the match is weak. Rows give clone size only sometimes, using once, few, many, or a class for an expanded clone.

clone_size,d_call,v_call,j_call,cdr3_nt,cdr3_aa
NA,NA,TRBV6-6,TRBJ2-6,TGTGCCATCAGTGAGTCGACGTCAGGGGCCAACGTCCTGACTTTC,CAISESTSGANVLTF
once,TRBD1,TRBV7-9,TRBJ1-2,TGTGCCAGCAGCTTCTTAACAGGGGAGTGGGACTATGGCTACACCTTC,CASSFLTGEWDYGYTF
NA,NA,TRBV29-1,TRBJ2-5,TGCAGCGTTGAGTGGCAGGGCCGGGAGACCCAGTACTTC,CSVEWQGRETQYF
NA,NA,TRBV6-5,TRBJ2-1,TGTGCCAGCAGGAGCGGGTATTACAATGAGCAGTTCTTC,CASRSGYYNEQFF
NA,NA,TRBV4-1,TRBJ2-2,TGCGCCAGCAGCCAAGAATCGGCAACCGGGGAGCTGTTTTTT,CASSQESATGELFF
NA,NA,TRBV5-5,TRBJ1-5,TGTGCCAGCAGCTTACAGGGCGGGAGCAATCAGCCCCAGCATTTT,CASSLQGGSNQPQHF
NA,NA,TRBV2,TRBJ2-6,TGTGCCAGCAGTGTTATCGGGCAAGGGGACCCTCAATCAGGTGGGGCCAACGTCCTGACTTTC,CASSVIGQGDPQSGGANVLTF
NA,NA,TRBV5-4,TRBJ1-3,TGTGCCAGCAGCTCGGGGGCGGGAAACACCATATATTTT,CASSSGAGNTIYF
once,TRBD1,TRBV7-9,TRBJ2-6,TGTGCCAGCAGTCGGACAGGGGAGTGGTCTGGGGCCAACGTCCTGACTTTC,CASSRTGEWSGANVLTF
NA,TRBD2,TRBV6-5,TRBJ2-1,TGTGCCAGCAAGGTAGCGGGAGGGCCACGGGGTGAGCAGTTCTTC,CASKVAGGPRGEQFF
NA,TRBD1,TRBV30,TRBJ2-7,TGTGCCTGGAGTGTAGGACAGGACTACGAGCAGTACTTC,CAWSVGQDYEQYF
NA,NA,TRBV4-1,TRBJ2-7,TGCGCCAGCAGCCAAGCGGAACTAGTCTACGAGCAGTACTTC,CASSQAELVYEQYF
medium-sized,TRBD2,TRBV11-1,TRBJ2-2,TGTGCCAGCAGCTCCGCGGGGGTCCGAGGGGAGCTGTTTTTT,CASSSAGVRGELFF
NA,NA,TRBV4-2,TRBJ1-4,TGTGCCAGCAGCCATGGGGGAAGTGGGGAAAAACTGTTTTTT,CASSHGGSGEKLFF
NA,NA,TRBV28,TRBJ2-7,TGTGCCAGCAGTCCGACTCCGATCAGGTACGGCCAGACCTACGAGCAGTACTTC,CASSPTPIRYGQTYEQYF
NA,NA,TRBV28,TRBJ2-7,TGTGCCAGCACCCCACCCCGGGGGGAGCAGTACTTC,CASTPPRGEQYF
NA,NA,TRBV5-1,TRBJ2-7,TGCGCCAGCAGCACCGACAGGGAGGGCGAGCAGTACTTC,CASSTDREGEQYF
NA,TRBD2,TRBV11-2,TRBJ2-1,TGTGCCAGCAGCTTAGATTCCCGACTAGCGGGTACTTCCTACAATGAGCAGTTCTTC,CASSLDSRLAGTSYNEQFF
NA,NA,TRBV7-2,TRBJ2-3,TGTGCCAGCAGCTTAAAGAACACAGATACGCAGTATTTT,CASSLKNTDTQYF
NA,NA,TRBV5-1,TRBJ2-7,TGCGCCAGCAGCAGTACAGGTAACGAGCAGTACTTC,CASSSTGNEQYF
few,TRBD1,TRBV25-1,TRBJ2-7,TGTGCCACCGGACAGGGCTACGAGCAGTACTTC,CATGQGYEQYF
NA,TRBD1,TRBV4-1,TRBJ1-4,TGCGCCAGCAGCTTAAGCAGGGGGCTGTATGAAAAACTGTTTTTT,CASSLSRGLYEKLFF
NA,NA,TRBV5-1,TRBJ2-5,TGCGCCAGCAGAGATTCAGAGACCCAGTACTTC,CASRDSETQYF
NA,NA,TRBV12-1,TRBJ2-7,TGTGCCAGCAGCTTTGGCCGTAGCGCCTACGAGCAGTACTTC,CASSFGRSAYEQYF
NA,NA,TRBV9,TRBJ1-1,TGTGCCAGCAGCGTAGCTGGGGGTGGCACTGAAGCTTTCTTT,CASSVAGGGTEAFF
NA,TRBD1,TRBV25-1,TRBJ2-1,TGTGCCAGCAGGACAGGGAGCTCCTACAATGAGCAGTTCTTC,CASRTGSSYNEQFF
NA,NA,TRBV6-1,TRBJ2-3,TGTGCCAGCAGTGGATGGGTTGGGGGGAGCACAGATACGCAGTATTTT,CASSGWVGGSTDTQYF
NA,NA,TRBV6-5,TRBJ2-1,TGTGCCAGCAAAAGAGGACGGAGCTCCTACAATGAGCAGTTCTTC,CASKRGRSSYNEQFF
NA,NA,TRBV30,TRBJ2-3,TGTGCCTGGAGTGTACTTGTACACACAGATACGCAGTATTTT,CAWSVLVHTDTQYF
NA,NA,TRBV4-1,TRBJ2-5,TGCGCCAGCAGCCAAGTGGAGGGCCCAGAGACCCAGTACTTC,CASSQVEGPETQYF
NA,NA,TRBV14,TRBJ1-2,TGTGCCAGCAGCCAAGAAATTTCTGACAGTACCGGCTACACCTTC,CASSQEISDSTGYTF
NA,NA,TRBV28,TRBJ2-3,TGTGCCAGCAGTTTCCCCCGGGCTGCAACTAGCACAGATACGCAGTATTTT,CASSFPRAATSTDTQYF
NA,NA,TRBV9,TRBJ2-3,TGTGCCAGCAGCGGGGGCAGGGGCAATACGCAGTATTTT,CASSGGRGNTQYF
NA,NA,TRBV5-4,TRBJ2-7,TGTGCCAGCAGCCGCCTCGGTAGCGACCGCTCCTACGAGCAGTACTTC,CASSRLGSDRSYEQYF
NA,NA,TRBV11-3,TRBJ2-2,TGTGCCAGCAGCTTAGACCCGGGAGACGCCACCGGGGAGCTGTTTTTT,CASSLDPGDATGELFF
once,NA,TRBV5-1,TRBJ1-1,TGCGCCAGCACCGAGGCGGGGAACACTGAAGCTTTCTTT,CASTEAGNTEAFF
NA,NA,TRBV30,TRBJ1-3,TGTGCCTTCGCGGGACGGCTGGGAAACACCATATATTTT,CAFAGRLGNTIYF
NA,NA,TRBV6-5,TRBJ2-5,TGTGCCAGCATCTTTAACGGGGAGAGGGGAGAGACCCAGTACTTC,CASIFNGERGETQYF
NA,NA,TRBV2,TRBJ2-5,TGTGCCAGTGGTAGCGGAAATCAAGAGACCCAGTACTTC,CASGSGNQETQYF
NA,TRBD2,TRBV28,TRBJ2-7,TGTGCCAGCAGTCACCGGACTAGCGGGAGGAAAAGCTCCTACGAGCAGTACTTC,CASSHRTSGRKSSYEQYF
NA,TRBD1,TRBV29-1,TRBJ2-5,TGCAGCGTTGACCAGGCGAATTCAGGGGGCAGGACCCAGTACTTC,CSVDQANSGGRTQYF
NA,TRBD2,TRBV5-4,TRBJ2-7,TGTGCCAGCAGCCTTCCGTCGGGAGGGACGGAGCAGTACTTC,CASSLPSGGTEQYF
NA,NA,TRBV4-1,TRBJ1-1,TGCGCCAGCAGCCAAGATCAGGGCGCCCGAGAAGCTTTCTTT,CASSQDQGAREAFF
NA,TRBD1,TRBV5-1,TRBJ1-1,TGCGCCAGCAGGGTGACAGGGGTAGACACTGAAGCTTTCTTT,CASRVTGVDTEAFF
NA,TRBD1,TRBV6-4,TRBJ2-7,TGTGGAGGGGGACAGGAGAAGCCCTACGAGCAGTACTTC,CGGGQEKPYEQYF
NA,NA,TRBV13,TRBJ1-2,TGTGCCAGCAGCTTAACACTCAGCGGCTACACCTTC,CASSLTLSGYTF
NA,NA,TRBV7-6,TRBJ2-5,TGTGCCAGCAGCTTGTTCGGGCCTCAGGAAACCCAGTACTTC,CASSLFGPQETQYF
NA,NA,TRBV7-2,TRBJ2-5,TGTGCCAGCAGCCCACGCCCAGGTACTATTCACCAGTACTTC,CASSPRPGTIHQYF
NA,NA,TRBV9,TRBJ2-1,TGTGCCAGCAGCGTAGGGGGCCCCTACAACTATGAGCAGTTCTTC,CASSVGGPYNYEQFF
NA,NA,TRBV27,TRBJ2-7,TGTGCCAGCAACCTGACAGGCCTGTCCACGATTGAGAGCTACGAGCAGTACTTC,CASNLTGLSTIESYEQYF
NA,TRBD2,TRBV19,TRBJ2-1,TGTGCCAGTAGCTTCAACAGCGGGAGAGGGATTAGTGAGCAGTTCTTC,CASSFNSGRGISEQFF
NA,NA,TRBV2,TRBJ2-1,TGTGCCAGCAGTGAACGGCCCTCTGGTATGGCGGATGAGCAGTTCTTC,CASSERPSGMADEQFF
NA,TRBD1,TRBV5-4,TRBJ2-5,TGTGCCAGCAGCTTGGTCACAGGGGAAGGGACCCAGTACTTC,CASSLVTGEGTQYF
NA,TRBD1,TRBV7-9,TRBJ2-7,TGTGCCAGCACCGCCGCCCGGGGACAGGGGGCGAACGAGCAGTACTTC,CASTAARGQGANEQYF
NA,NA,TRBV7-9,TRBJ1-1,TGTGCCAGCAGCTTAAGATTGGACGGGAACACTGAAGCTTTCTTT,CASSLRLDGNTEAFF
NA,TRBD2,TRBV11-3,TRBJ2-1,TGTGCCAGCAGCTTAGACCAGCGGGGCCCCTACAATGAGCAGTTCTTC,CASSLDQRGPYNEQFF
NA,NA,TRBV7-2,TRBJ1-2,TGTGCCAGCATCCCGGACACGGTATATGGCTACACCTTC,CASIPDTVYGYTF
NA,NA,TRBV7-9,TRBJ2-5,TGTGCCAGCAGCTTAGGCAGTACAGGGACGGAGACCCAGTACTTC,CASSLGSTGTETQYF
NA,NA,TRBV28,TRBJ2-1,TGTGCCAGCAGTTTAGCGGGAAGTACCTACAATGAGCAGTTCTTC,CASSLAGSTYNEQFF